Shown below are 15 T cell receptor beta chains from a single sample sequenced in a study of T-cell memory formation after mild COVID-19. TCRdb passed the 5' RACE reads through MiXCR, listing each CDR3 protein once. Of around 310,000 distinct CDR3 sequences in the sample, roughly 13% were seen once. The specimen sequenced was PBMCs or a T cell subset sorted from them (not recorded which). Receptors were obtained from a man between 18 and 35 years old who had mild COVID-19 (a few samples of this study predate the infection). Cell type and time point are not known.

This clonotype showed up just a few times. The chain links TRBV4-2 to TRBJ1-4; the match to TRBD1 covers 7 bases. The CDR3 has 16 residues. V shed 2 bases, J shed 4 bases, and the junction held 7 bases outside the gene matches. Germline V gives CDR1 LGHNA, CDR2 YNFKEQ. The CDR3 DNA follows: TGTGCCAGCAGCCAACTCCTGGGACAGATTAATGAAAAACTGTTTTTT. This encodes CASSQLLGQINEKLFF.

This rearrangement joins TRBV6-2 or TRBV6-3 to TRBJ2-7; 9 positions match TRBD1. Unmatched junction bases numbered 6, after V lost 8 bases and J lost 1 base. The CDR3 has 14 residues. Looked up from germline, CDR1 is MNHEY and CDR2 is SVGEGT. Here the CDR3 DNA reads TGTGCCAGCCGAAGGGGGACAGGGTCCTACGAGCAGTACTTC. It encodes CASRRGTGSYEQYF.

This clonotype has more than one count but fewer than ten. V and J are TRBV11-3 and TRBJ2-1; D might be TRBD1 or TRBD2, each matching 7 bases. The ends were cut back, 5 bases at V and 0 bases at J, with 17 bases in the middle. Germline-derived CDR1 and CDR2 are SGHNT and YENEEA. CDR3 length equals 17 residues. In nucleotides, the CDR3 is TGTGCCAGCAGCCCAGGGGGGGGCTCCAGCTCCTACAATGAGCAGTTCTTC. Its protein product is CASSPGGGSSSYNEQFF.

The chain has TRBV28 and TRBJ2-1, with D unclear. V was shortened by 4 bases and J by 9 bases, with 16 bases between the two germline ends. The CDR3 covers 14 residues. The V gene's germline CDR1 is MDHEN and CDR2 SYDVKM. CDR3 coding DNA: TGTGCCAGCAGTTCTGACGTTCCTCGGCCTGAGCAGTTCTTC. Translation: CASSSDVPRPEQFF.

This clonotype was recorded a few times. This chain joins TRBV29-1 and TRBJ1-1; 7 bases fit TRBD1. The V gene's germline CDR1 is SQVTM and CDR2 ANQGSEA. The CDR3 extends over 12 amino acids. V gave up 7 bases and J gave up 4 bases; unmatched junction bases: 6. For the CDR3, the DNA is TGCAGCGGGGACCGACAGGGCACTGAAGCTTTCTTT. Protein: CSGDRQGTEAFF. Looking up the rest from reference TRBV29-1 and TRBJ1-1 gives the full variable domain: SAVISQKPSRDICQRGTSLTIQCQVDSQVTMMFWYRQQPGQSLTLIATANQGSEATYESGFVIDKFPISRPNLTFSTLTVSNMSPEDSSIYLCSGDRQGTEAFFGQGTRLTVV.

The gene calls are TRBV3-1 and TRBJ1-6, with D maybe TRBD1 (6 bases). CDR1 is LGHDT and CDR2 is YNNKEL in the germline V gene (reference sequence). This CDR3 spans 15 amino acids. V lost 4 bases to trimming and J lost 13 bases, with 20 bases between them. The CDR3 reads CASSRRDTGLSPLHF. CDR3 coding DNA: TGTGCCAGCAGCCGCCGGGACACCGGATTATCTCCCCTCCACTTT.

As DNA, the CDR3 is TGTGCCAGCAGCTCCGTGGGCGGGAGTCGGATTGCAACTAATGAAAAACTGTTTTTT. This encodes CASSSVGGSRIATNEKLFF. The rearrangement links TRBV5-5 to TRBJ1-4; D not certain. V was pared by 3 bases and J by 0 bases, with 21 bases between. Germline CDR1 reads SGHKS; CDR2 reads YYEKEE (reference sequence). This CDR3 region has 19 residues.

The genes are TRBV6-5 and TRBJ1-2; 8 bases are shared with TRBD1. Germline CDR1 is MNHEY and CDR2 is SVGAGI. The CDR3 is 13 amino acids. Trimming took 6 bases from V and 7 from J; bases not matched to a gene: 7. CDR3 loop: CASRLTGGSGYTF. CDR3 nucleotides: TGTGCCAGCAGACTCACAGGGGGTTCTGGCTACACCTTC.

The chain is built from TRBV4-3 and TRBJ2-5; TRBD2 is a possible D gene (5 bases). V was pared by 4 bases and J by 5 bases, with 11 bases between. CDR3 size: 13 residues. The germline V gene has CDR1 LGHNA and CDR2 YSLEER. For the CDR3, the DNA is TGCGCCAGCAGCCCCGGGGAACGGGAGACCCAGTACTTC. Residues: CASSPGERETQYF.

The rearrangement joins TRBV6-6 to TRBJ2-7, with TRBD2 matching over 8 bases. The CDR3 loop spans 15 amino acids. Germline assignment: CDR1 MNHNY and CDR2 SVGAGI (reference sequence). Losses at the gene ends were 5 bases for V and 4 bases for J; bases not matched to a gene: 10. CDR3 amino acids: CASSQGGAGEYEQYF. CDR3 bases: TGTGCCAGCAGTCAAGGGGGAGCGGGGGAATACGAGCAGTACTTC.

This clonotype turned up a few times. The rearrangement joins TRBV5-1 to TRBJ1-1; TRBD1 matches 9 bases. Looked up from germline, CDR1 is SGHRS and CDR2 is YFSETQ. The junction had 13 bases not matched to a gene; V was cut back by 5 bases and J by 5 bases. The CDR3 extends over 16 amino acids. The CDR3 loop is CASRPGDRVDETEAFF. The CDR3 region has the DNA TGCGCCAGCAGACCTGGGGACAGGGTGGATGAGACTGAAGCTTTCTTT.

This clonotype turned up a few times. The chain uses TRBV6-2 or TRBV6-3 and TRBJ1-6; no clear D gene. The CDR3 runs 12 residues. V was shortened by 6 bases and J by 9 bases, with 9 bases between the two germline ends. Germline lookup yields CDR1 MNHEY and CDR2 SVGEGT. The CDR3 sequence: CASSFPSSPLHF. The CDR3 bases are TGTGCCAGCAGCTTCCCCTCTTCACCCCTCCACTTT.

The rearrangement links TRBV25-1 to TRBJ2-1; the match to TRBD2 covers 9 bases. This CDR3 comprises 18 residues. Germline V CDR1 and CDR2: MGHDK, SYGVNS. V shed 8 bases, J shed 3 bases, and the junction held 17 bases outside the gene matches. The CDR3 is CASSSPGTSLRYYNEQFF. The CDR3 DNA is TGTGCCAGCTCTTCACCCGGGACTAGCCTAAGATACTACAATGAGCAGTTCTTC. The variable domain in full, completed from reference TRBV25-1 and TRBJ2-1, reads EADIYQTPRYLVIGTGKKITLECSQTMGHDKMYWYQQDPGMELHLIHYSYGVNSTEKGDLSSESTVSRIRTEHFPLTLESARPSHTSQYLCASSSPGTSLRYYNEQFFGPGTRLTVL.

This chain's CDR3 is CSVMWPVPGQGNYGYTF. Here the CDR3 DNA reads TGCAGCGTCATGTGGCCTGTCCCGGGACAGGGGAACTATGGCTACACCTTC. This chain connects TRBV29-1 to TRBJ1-2; TRBD1 aligns across 10 bases. This CDR3 has 17 residues. Germline V CDR1 and CDR2: SQVTM, ANQGSEA. With V trimmed by 6 bases and J by 2 bases, 15 bases remained unmatched.

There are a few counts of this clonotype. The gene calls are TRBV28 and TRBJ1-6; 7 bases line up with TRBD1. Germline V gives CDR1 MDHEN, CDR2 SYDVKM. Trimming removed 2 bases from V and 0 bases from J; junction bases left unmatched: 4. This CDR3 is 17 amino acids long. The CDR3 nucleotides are TGTGCCAGCAGTTTAACAGGGGTGAGCTCCTATAATTCACCCCTCCACTTT. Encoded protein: CASSLTGVSSYNSPLHF.